The present T cell receptor (beta chain) was sequenced within a study of blood T cell repertoires in COVID-19. The overall study: Samples of COVID-19 (acute and convalescent) were obtained from the United States, Italy and Spain. In each case, the material was cDNA or gDNA derived from T cells, B-cell-depleted T cells, or PBMCs.

The authors' processing: Reference gene primer amplification in the assay estimated nucleated cell counts. Profiling relied on immunoSEQ multiplex PCR, and the TCRdb table lists in-frame clones only, not all of them. V and J calls and clone size are those listed in that table; D and trimming were worked out from the DNA. Of about 80,000 clones in the sample, 82% were seen once. Germline V gene data show CDR1 as LNHDA and CDR2 as SQIVND (reference sequence). V trimming: 7 bases; J trimming: 3 bases; junction bases outside the gene matches: 8. This CDR3 has 14 residues. The J gene is TRBJ1-1, the V gene TRBV19; 7 bases align to TRBD1. This TCR came from a human donor in a cohort sampled during active COVID-19. The source material was peripheral blood. The CDR3 coding sequence is TGTGCCAGTATCCGACAGGGTGTCTACACTGAAGCTTTCTTT. Residues: CASIRQGVYTEAFF.